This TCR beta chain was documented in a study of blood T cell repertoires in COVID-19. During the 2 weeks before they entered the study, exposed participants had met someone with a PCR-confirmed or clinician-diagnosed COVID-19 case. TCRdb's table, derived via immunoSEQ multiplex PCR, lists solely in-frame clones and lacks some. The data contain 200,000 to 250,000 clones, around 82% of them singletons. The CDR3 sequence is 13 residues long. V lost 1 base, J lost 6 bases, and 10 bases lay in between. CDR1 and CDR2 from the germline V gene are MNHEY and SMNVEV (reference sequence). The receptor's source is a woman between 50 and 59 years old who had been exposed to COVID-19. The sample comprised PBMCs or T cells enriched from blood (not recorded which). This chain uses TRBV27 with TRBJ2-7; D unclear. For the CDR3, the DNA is TGTGCCAGCAGTTTATACGTATACTCCGAGCAGTACTTC. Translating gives CASSLYVYSEQYF.